The rows below give T cell receptor beta chains drawn from one sample of a study of T cells after yellow fever vaccination. TCRdb redid the calling of the 5' RACE reads with MiXCR, one entry per CDR3 protein. The sample carries some 670,000 distinct CDR3 sequences, around an eighth recorded once. This sample comprised PBMCs, obtained on the day of the yellow fever booster vaccination. These receptors all stem from a man aged 25-45 years who received the YFV17D yellow fever vaccine. The CDR3 runs from the conserved cysteine through the conserved F or W. D genes are given only for firm matches. The size entry is marked missing in some rows and otherwise reads once, few, many or a size class.

d_gene	v_gene	j_gene	abundance	CDR3aa	CDR3nt
TRBD2	TRBV6-4	TRBJ2-2	few	CASSDSGTSGRVGTGELFF	TGTGCCAGCAGTGATTCCGGGACTAGCGGGAGAGTTGGCACCGGGGAGCTGTTTTTT
.	TRBV28	TRBJ2-3	.	CASLQGRSTDTQYF	TGTGCCAGCCTACAGGGTAGGAGCACAGATACGCAGTATTTT
TRBD1	TRBV12-3/TRBV12-4	TRBJ2-7	few	CASSLAGTGAGYEQYF	TGTGCCAGCAGTTTAGCGGGGACAGGGGCAGGATACGAGCAGTACTTC
TRBD2	TRBV20-1	TRBJ2-5	few	CSARSAGRRETQYF	TGCAGTGCTAGATCAGCGGGAAGGAGGGAGACCCAGTACTTC
.	TRBV5-4	TRBJ2-6	few	CASSAPPVGANVLTF	TGTGCCAGCAGCGCTCCCCCCGTGGGGGCCAACGTCCTGACTTTC
.	TRBV7-2	TRBJ2-3	.	CASSSMAGGVTDTQYF	TGTGCCAGCAGCTCCATGGCAGGGGGGGTCACAGATACGCAGTATTTT
.	TRBV29-1	TRBJ2-1	.	CSVGMIEQFF	TGCAGCGTGGGTATGATTGAGCAGTTCTTC
TRBD2	TRBV7-8	TRBJ2-3	few	CASRPSGFRSTDTQYF	TGTGCCAGCAGACCTAGCGGTTTCCGATCCACAGATACGCAGTATTTT
TRBD1	TRBV5-5	TRBJ1-2	.	CASSAGARTGPYGYTF	TGTGCCAGCAGCGCCGGAGCCCGGACAGGGCCCTATGGCTACACCTTC
.	TRBV27	TRBJ2-1	.	CASSVASTYNEQFF	TGTGCCAGCAGTGTGGCGAGTACCTACAATGAGCAGTTCTTC
TRBD1	TRBV4-3	TRBJ2-2	few	CASSQEPGQGAGELFF	TGCGCCAGCAGCCAGGAACCGGGACAGGGGGCCGGGGAGCTGTTTTTT
TRBD2	TRBV4-2	TRBJ2-1	few	CASTFFSGSRNEQFF	TGTGCCAGCACGTTCTTTAGCGGGAGTCGGAATGAGCAGTTCTTC
TRBD1	TRBV20-1	TRBJ2-7	.	CSVPGQGYEQYF	TGCAGTGTACCGGGACAGGGCTACGAGCAGTACTTC
TRBD2	TRBV9	TRBJ2-3	.	CASSGGLALPTQYF	TGTGCCAGCAGCGGGGGACTAGCGCTACCTACGCAGTATTTT
.	TRBV11-2	TRBJ2-5	.	CASRFSVGRETQYF	TGTGCCAGCCGATTTTCTGTGGGGCGAGAGACCCAGTACTTC
.	TRBV12-3/TRBV12-4	TRBJ2-1	many	CASSGDNEQFF	TGTGCCAGCAGTGGGGACAATGAGCAGTTCTTC
TRBD1	TRBV7-6	TRBJ1-5	.	CASSTGQGLGQPQHF	TGTGCCAGCAGCACGGGACAGGGACTAGGCCAGCCCCAGCATTTT
.	TRBV20-1	TRBJ2-5	many	CSARGAEGETQYF	TGCAGTGCTAGGGGCGCCGAGGGAGAGACCCAGTACTTC
.	TRBV25-1	TRBJ2-2	few	CASSEGGLAKSTGELFF	TGTGCCAGCAGTGAAGGGGGGCTAGCTAAGAGCACCGGGGAGCTGTTTTTT
.	TRBV12-3/TRBV12-4	TRBJ1-2	few	CASSLEGFRRF	TGTGCCAGCAGTTTAGAAGGGTTTCGTCGCTTC
TRBD1	TRBV27	TRBJ1-4	few	CASSLSGTGDGKLFF	TGTGCCAGCAGTTTAAGTGGGACAGGAGATGGAAAACTGTTTTTT
.	TRBV20-1	TRBJ2-2	.	CSAPGGGANTGELFF	TGCAGTGCTCCAGGTGGCGGGGCGAACACCGGGGAGCTGTTTTTT
TRBD2	TRBV9	TRBJ2-7	few	CASSGASGRAFEQYF	TGTGCCAGCAGCGGGGCAAGCGGGAGGGCCTTTGAGCAGTACTTC
TRBD1	TRBV15	TRBJ2-7	.	CATSRDSSGTGYEQYF	TGTGCCACCAGCAGAGATTCATCCGGGACAGGCTACGAGCAGTACTTC
TRBD2	TRBV7-8	TRBJ2-1	many	CASGGRALDEQFF	TGTGCCAGCGGCGGGAGGGCCTTGGATGAGCAGTTCTTC
TRBD2	TRBV6-2/TRBV6-3	TRBJ2-1	.	CASSYPSGSYNEQFF	TGTGCCAGCAGTTACCCTAGCGGGAGCTACAATGAGCAGTTCTTC
.	TRBV27	TRBJ2-2	.	CASRPQGPNTGELFF	TGTGCCAGCAGACCACAGGGACCGAACACCGGGGAGCTGTTTTTT
.	TRBV6-1	TRBJ2-7	few	CASKDTSSYEQYF	TGTGCCAGCAAAGACACGAGCTCCTACGAGCAGTACTTC
TRBD2	TRBV20-1	TRBJ2-5	few	CSASSGSDETQYF	TGCAGTGCAAGTAGCGGGAGCGACGAGACCCAGTACTTC
.	TRBV5-1	TRBJ2-2	many	CASSFQGAFTGELFF	TGCGCCAGCAGCTTCCAGGGAGCCTTCACCGGGGAGCTGTTTTTT
.	TRBV29-1	TRBJ1-2	few	CSVEERRVAYGYTF	TGCAGCGTTGAAGAGCGTAGGGTGGCCTATGGCTACACCTTC
TRBD2	TRBV6-5	TRBJ2-3	.	CASTYSSMLAGDADTQYF	TGTGCCAGCACTTACTCGAGTATGTTAGCGGGAGACGCAGATACGCAGTATTTT
.	TRBV29-1	TRBJ2-7	.	CSVWVTPYEQYF	TGCAGCGTCTGGGTTACCCCCTACGAGCAGTACTTC
.	TRBV5-6	TRBJ2-7	.	CASSPRLLGYEQYF	TGTGCCAGCAGCCCCCGCCTCCTCGGCTACGAGCAGTACTTC